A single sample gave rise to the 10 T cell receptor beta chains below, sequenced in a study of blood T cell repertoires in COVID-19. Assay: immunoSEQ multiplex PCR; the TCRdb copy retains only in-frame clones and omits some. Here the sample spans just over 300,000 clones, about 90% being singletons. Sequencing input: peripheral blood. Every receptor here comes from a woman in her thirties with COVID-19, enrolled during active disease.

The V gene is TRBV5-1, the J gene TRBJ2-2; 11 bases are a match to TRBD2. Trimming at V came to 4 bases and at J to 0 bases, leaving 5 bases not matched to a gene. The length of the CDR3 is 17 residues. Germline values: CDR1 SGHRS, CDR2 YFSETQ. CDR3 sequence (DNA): TGCGCCAGCAGCCTTTTAGCGGGGGGGACGAACACCGGGGAGCTGTTTTTT. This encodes CASSLLAGGTNTGELFF.

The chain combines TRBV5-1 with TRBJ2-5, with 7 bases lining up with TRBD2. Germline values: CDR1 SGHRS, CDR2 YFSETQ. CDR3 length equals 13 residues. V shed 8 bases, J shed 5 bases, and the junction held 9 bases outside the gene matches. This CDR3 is CASTLGGLETQYF. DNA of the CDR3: TGCGCCAGTACCCTGGGGGGGTTGGAGACCCAGTACTTC.

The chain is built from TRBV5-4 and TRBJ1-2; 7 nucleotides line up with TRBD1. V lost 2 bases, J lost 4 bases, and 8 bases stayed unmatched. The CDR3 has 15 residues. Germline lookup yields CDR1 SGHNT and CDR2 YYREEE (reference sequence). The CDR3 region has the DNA TGTGCCAGCAGCTTTTTTGGGGACAGAATCTATGGCTACACCTTC. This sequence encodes CASSFFGDRIYGYTF. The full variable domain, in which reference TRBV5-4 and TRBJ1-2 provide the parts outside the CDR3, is ETGVTQSPTHLIKTRGQQVTLRCSSQSGHNTVSWYQQALGQGPQFIFQYYREEENGRGNFPPRFSGLQFPNYSSELNVNALELDDSALYLCASSFFGDRIYGYTFGSGTRLTVV.

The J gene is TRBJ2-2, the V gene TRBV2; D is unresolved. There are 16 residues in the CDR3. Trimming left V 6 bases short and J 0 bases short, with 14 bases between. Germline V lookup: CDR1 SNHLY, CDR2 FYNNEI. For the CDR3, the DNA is TGTGCCAGCAGCTACCGGGTGGCAGCGAACACCGGGGAGCTGTTTTTT. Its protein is CASSYRVAANTGELFF.

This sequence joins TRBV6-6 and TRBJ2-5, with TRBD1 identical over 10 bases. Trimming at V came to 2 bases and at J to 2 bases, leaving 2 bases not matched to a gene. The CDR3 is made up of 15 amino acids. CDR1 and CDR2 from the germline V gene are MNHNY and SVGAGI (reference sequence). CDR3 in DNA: TGTGCCAGCAGTTACCCGGGACAGGGGCAAGAGACCCAGTACTTC. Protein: CASSYPGQGQETQYF.

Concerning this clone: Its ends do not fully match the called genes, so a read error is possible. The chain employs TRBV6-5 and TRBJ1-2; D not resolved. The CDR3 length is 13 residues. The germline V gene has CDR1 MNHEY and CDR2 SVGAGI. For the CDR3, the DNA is TGTGCCAGCAGTTACGCCAGACTCCTGGTCCCCCACTTC. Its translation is CASSYARLLVPHF.

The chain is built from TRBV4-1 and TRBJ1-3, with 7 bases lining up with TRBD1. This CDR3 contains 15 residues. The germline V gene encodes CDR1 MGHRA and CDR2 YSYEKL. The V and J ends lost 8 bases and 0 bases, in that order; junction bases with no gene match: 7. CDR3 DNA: TGCGCCAGCGGACAGGACAGGAACTCTGGAAACACCATATATTTT. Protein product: CASGQDRNSGNTIYF.

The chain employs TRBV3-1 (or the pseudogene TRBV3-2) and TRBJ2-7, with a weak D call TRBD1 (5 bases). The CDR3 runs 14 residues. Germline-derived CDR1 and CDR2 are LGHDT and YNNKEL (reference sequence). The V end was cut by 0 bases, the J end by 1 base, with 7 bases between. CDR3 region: CASSQDQGSYEQYV. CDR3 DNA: TGTGCCAGCAGCCAAGATCAGGGTTCCTACGAGCAGTACGTC.

DNA of the CDR3: TGTGCCAGCAGCTTAGATGGAGCAGGGTGGGAAAAACTGTTTTTT. Residues: CASSLDGAGWEKLFF. This chain uses TRBV11-2 with TRBJ1-4, with D possibly TRBD1 on 5 matching bases. Germline loops: CDR1 SGHAT, CDR2 FQNNGV. V dropped 0 bases and J dropped 8 bases, with 13 bases sitting between them. The CDR3 covers 15 residues.

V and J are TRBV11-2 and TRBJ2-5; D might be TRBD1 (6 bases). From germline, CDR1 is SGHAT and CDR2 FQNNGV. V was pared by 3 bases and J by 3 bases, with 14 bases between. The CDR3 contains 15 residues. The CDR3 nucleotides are TGTGCCAGCAGCTTGGGCGCAGGGGTCGAAGAGACCCAGTACTTC. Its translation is CASSLGAGVEETQYF.